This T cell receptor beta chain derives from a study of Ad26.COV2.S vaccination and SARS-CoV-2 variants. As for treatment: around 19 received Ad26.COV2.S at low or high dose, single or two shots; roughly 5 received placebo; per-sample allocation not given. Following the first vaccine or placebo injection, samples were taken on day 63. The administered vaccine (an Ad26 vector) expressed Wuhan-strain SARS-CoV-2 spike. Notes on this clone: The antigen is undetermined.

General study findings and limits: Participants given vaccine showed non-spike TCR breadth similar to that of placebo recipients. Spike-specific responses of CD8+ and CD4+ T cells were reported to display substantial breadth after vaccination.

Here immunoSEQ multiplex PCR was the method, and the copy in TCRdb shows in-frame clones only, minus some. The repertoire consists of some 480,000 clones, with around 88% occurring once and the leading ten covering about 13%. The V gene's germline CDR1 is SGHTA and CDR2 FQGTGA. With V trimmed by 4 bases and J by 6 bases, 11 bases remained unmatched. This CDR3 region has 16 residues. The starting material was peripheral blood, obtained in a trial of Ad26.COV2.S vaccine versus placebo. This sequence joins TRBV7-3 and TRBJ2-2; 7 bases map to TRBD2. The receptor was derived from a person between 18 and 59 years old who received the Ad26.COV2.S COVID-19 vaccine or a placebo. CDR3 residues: CASSYIGTGGPGELFF. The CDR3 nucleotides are TGTGCCAGCAGCTATATTGGGACGGGGGGACCCGGGGAGCTGTTTTTT.